This T cell receptor (beta chain) was identified in a study of T cells expressing NK-cell markers. Study in general: The study sequenced eight donors, seven HCMV-seropositive and one seronegative.

Remarks on this clonotype: Its antigen is unknown.

Whole-study findings and limits: Once again these clonotypes came out on top in the CD3+CD56-NKG2C+ fraction of a handful of donors.

This CDR3 has 15 residues. Germline lookup yields CDR1 SGDLS and CDR2 YYNGEE. TCRdb reprocessed the 5' RACE reads, with one entry per CDR3 protein and no DNA. The sample table sets out almost 450,000 distinct CDR3 sequences. The rearrangement joins TRBV9 to TRBJ2-7; the TCRdb call, TRBD1, lacks DNA for checking. Material: blood T cells: a sorted CD56 or NKG2C T cell subset, CD4+ or CD8+ T cells, or bulk PBMC T cells (not recorded which). The clonotype originates from a woman aged 18-70 years in good health. The CDR3 here is CASSVAMGTGYEQYF.